This note documents a single TCR beta chain sequence. Antigen specificity is unknown. One entry per CDR3 protein, called by TCRdb with MiXCR from the reads. Of about 360,000 distinct CDR3 sequences listed, 18% were seen once; the top ten hold 8.5% to 10%. CDR3 length: 12 residues. Germline V CDR1 and CDR2: DFQATT, SNEGSKA (reference sequence). The V end was cut by 5 bases, the J end by 5 bases, with 12 bases between. The data stem from a study of T cell repertoires in cytomegalovirus infection. Study at large: The public TCR beta signatures pointed to both CMV infection and matching HLA type. Findings and limits, study-wide: Pooled public TCR beta family frequency picked out CMV carriers with the relevant HLA.

The TCR sequence derives from a human donor in good health (CMV status not recorded). Some clones in this sample may be carry-over from other donors' samples. This chain joins TRBV20-1 and TRBJ1-2; D is perhaps TRBD1 (6 bases). Sequencing was done on a sample of PBMCs. The chain's CDR3 is CSAGGGQYGYTF. DNA of the CDR3: TGCAGTGCTGGAGGGGGGCAGTATGGCTACACCTTC.